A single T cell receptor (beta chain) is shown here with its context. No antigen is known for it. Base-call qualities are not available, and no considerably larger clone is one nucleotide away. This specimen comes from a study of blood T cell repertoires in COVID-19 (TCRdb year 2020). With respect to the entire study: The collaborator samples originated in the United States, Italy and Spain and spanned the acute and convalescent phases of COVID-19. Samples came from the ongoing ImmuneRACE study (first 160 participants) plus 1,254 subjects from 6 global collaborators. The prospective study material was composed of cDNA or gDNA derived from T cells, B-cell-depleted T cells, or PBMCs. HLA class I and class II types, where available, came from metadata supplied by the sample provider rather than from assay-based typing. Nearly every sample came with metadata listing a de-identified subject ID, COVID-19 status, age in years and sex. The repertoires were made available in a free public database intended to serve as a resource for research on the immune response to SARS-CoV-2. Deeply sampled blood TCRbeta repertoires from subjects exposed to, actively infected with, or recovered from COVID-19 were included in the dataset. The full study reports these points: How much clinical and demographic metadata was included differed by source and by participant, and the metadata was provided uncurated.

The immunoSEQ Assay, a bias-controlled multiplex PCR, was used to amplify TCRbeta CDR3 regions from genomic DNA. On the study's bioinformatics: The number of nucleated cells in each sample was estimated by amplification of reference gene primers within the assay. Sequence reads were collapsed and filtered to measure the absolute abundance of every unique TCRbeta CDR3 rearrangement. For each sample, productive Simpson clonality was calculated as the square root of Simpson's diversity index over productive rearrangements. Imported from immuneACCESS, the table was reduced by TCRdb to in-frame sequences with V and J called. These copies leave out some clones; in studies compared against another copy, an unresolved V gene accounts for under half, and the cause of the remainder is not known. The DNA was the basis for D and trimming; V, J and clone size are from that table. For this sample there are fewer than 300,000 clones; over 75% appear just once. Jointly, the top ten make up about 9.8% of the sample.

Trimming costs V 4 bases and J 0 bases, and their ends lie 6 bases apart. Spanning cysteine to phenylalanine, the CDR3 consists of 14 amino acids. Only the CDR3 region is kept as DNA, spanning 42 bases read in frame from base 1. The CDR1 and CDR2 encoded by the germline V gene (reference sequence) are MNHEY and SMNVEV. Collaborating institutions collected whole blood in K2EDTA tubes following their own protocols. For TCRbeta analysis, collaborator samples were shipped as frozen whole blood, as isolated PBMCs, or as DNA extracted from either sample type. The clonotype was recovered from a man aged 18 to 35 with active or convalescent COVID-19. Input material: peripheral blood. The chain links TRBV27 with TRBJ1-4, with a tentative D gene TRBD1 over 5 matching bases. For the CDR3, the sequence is CASSSGATNEKLFF. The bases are TGTGCCAGCAGTTCGGGGGCAACTAATGAAAAACTGTTTTTT. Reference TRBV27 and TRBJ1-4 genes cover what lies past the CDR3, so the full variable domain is EAQVTQNPRYLITVTGKKLTVTCSQNMNHEYMSWYRQDPGLGLRQIYYSMNVEVTDKGDVPEGYKVSRKEKRNFPLILESPSPNQTSLYFCASSSGATNEKLFFGSGTQLSVL.